A single TCR beta chain is shown here with its context. The source of the sample is a study of T cells expressing NK-cell markers. TCRdb reprocessed the 5' RACE reads, keeping one entry per CDR3 protein, no DNA. Seen in this sample are about 140,000 distinct CDR3 sequences; the ten most common clones hold 10% to 15%. Germline lookup yields CDR1 SEHNR and CDR2 FQNEAQ (reference sequence). This CDR3 has 12 residues. The specimen sequenced was blood T cells: a sorted CD56 or NKG2C T cell subset, CD4+ or CD8+ T cells, or bulk PBMC T cells (not recorded which). This clonotype was sampled from a man between 18 and 35 years old in good health. The rearrangement links TRBV7-9 to TRBJ1-1. CDR3 protein: CASSLQGVEAFF.